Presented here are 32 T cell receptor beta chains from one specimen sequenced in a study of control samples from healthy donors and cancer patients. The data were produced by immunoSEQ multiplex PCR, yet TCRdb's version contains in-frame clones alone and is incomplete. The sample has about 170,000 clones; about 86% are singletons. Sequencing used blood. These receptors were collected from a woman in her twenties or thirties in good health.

This CDR3 reads CASSLGTGASSGNTIYF. Here the CDR3 DNA reads TGTGCCAGCAGCTTGGGGACAGGGGCGTCAAGTGGAAACACCATATATTTT. J is TRBJ1-3 and V is TRBV5-5; 9 nucleotides agree with TRBD1. Germline loops: CDR1 SGHKS, CDR2 YYEKEE (reference sequence). V was clipped by 0 bases and J by 3 bases; unmatched bases: 7. The CDR3 runs to 17 residues.

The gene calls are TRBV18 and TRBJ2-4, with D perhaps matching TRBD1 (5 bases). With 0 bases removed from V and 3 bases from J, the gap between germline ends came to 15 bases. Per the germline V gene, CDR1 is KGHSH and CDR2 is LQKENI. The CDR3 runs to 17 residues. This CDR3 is CASSPPMAGYGKNIQYF. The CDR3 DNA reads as TGTGCCAGCTCACCACCGATGGCAGGGTATGGCAAAAACATTCAGTACTTC. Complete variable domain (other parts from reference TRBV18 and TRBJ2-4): NAGVMQNPRHLVRRRGQEARLRCSPMKGHSHVYWYRQLPEEGLKFMVYLQKENIIDESGMPKERFSAEFPKEGPSILRIQQVVRGDSAAYFCASSPPMAGYGKNIQYFGAGTRLSVL.

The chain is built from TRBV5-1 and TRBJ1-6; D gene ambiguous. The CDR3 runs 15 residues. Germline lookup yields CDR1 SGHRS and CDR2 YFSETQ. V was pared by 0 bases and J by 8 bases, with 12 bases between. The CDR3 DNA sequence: TGCGCCAGCAGCTTGGTAGCAGGTTCTGATTCACCCCTCCACTTT. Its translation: CASSLVAGSDSPLHF. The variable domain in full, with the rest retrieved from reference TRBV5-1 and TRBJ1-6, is KAGVTQTPRYLIKTRGQQVTLSCSPISGHRSVSWYQQTPGQGLQFLFEYFSETQRNKGNFPGRFSGRQFSNSRSEMNVSTLELGDSALYLCASSLVAGSDSPLHFGNGTRLTVT.

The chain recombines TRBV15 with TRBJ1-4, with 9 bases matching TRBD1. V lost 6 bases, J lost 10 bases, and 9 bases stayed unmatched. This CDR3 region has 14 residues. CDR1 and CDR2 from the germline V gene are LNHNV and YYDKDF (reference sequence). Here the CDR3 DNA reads TGTGCCACCAGAAGGGACAGGGAGACGTCAAAACTGTTTTTT. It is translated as CATRRDRETSKLFF.

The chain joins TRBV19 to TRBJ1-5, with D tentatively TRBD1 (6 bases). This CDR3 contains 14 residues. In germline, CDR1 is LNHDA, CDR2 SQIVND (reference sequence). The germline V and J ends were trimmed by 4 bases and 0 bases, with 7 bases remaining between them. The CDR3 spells CASSNRVSNQPQHF. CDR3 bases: TGTGCCAGTAGTAACAGGGTTAGCAATCAGCCCCAGCATTTT.

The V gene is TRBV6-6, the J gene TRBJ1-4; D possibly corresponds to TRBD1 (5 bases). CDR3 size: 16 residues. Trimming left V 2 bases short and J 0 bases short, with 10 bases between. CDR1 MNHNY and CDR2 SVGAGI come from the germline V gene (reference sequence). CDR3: CASSYGGGATNEKLFF. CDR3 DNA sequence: TGTGCCAGCAGTTACGGGGGGGGAGCAACTAATGAAAAACTGTTTTTT.

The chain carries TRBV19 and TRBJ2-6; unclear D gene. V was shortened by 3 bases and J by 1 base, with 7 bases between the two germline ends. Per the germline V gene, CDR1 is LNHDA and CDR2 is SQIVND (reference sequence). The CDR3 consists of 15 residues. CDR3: CASSIRLSGANVLTF. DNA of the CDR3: TGTGCCAGTAGTATTCGGTTGTCTGGGGCCAACGTCCTGACTTTC.

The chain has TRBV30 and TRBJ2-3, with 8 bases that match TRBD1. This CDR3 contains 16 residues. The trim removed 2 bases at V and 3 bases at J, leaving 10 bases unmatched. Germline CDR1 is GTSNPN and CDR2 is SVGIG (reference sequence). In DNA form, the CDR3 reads TGTGCCTGGAGTCCGGCCGGGACAGGATTTACAGATACGCAGTATTTT. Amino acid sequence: CAWSPAGTGFTDTQYF.

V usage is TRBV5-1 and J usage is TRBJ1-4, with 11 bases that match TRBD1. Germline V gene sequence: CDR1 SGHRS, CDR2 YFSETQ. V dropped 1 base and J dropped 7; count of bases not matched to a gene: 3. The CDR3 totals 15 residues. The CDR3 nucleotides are TGCGCCAGCAGCTTGTGGGGGACAGGGGGTGAAAAACTGTTTTTT. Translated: CASSLWGTGGEKLFF.

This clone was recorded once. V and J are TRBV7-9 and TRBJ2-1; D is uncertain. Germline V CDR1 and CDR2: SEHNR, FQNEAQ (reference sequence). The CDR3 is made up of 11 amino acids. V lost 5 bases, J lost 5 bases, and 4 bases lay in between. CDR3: CASSRNNEQFF. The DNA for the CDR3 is TGTGCCAGCAGCCGCAACAATGAGCAGTTCTTC.

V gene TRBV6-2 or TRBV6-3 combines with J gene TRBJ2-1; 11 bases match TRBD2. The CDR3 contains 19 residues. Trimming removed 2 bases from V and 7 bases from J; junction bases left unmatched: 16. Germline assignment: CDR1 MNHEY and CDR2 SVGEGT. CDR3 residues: CASSYPISVSGRASNEQFF. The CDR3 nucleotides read TGTGCCAGCAGTTACCCTATCTCAGTTAGCGGGAGGGCATCGAATGAGCAGTTCTTC.

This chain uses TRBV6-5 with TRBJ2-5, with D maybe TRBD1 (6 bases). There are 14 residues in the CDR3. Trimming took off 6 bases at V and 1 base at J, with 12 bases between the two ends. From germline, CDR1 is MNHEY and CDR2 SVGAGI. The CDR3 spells CASSSLTGQETQYF. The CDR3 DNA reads TGTGCCAGCAGCTCCTTGACAGGCCAAGAGACCCAGTACTTC.

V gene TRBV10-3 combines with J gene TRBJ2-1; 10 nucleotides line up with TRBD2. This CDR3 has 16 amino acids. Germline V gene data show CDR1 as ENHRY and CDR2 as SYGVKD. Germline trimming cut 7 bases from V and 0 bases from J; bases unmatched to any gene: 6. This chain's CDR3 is CAIKASGGLSYNEQFF. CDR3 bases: TGTGCCATCAAGGCTAGCGGGGGCCTCTCCTACAATGAGCAGTTCTTC.

The DNA of the CDR3 is TGTGCCAGCAGCCCAAGCATGCAGGGCTCCTACGAGCAGTACTTC. This codes for CASSPSMQGSYEQYF. The rearrangement links TRBV3-1 (or the pseudogene TRBV3-2) to TRBJ2-7; possible D gene TRBD1, 5 bases. Trimming left V 4 bases short and J 0 bases short, with 13 bases between. The CDR3 runs 15 residues. Germline CDR1 is LGHDT and CDR2 is YNNKEL (reference sequence).

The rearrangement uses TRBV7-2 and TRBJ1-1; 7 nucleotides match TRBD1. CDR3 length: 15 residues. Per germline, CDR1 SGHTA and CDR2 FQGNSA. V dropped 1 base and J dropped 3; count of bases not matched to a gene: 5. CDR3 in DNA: TGTGCCAGCAGCTTAGGTCCAGGGGGGGACACTGAAGCTTTCTTT. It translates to CASSLGPGGDTEAFF.

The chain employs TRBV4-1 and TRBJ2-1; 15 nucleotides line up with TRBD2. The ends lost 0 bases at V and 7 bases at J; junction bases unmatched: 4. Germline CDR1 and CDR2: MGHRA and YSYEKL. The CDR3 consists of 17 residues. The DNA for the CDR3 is TGCGCCAGCAGCCAAGACCCCGGACTAGCGGGGGGGAATGAGCAGTTCTTC. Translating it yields CASSQDPGLAGGNEQFF.

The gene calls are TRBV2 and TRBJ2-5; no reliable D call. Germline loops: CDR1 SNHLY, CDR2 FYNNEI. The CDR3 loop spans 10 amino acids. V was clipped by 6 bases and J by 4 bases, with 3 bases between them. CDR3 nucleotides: TGTGCCAGCAGGGTAGAGACCCAGTACTTC. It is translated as CASRVETQYF.

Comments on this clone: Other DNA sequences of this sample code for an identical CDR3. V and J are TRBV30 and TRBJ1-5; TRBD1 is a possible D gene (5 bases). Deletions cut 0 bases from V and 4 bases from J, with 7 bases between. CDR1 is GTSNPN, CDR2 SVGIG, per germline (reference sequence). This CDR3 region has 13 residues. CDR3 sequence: CAWSVQENQPQHF. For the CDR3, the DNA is TGTGCCTGGAGTGTACAGGAAAATCAGCCCCAGCATTTT.

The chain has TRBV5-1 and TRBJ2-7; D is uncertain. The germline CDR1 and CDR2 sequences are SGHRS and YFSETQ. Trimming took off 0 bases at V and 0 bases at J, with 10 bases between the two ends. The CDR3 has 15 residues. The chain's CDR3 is CASSLGVSSSYEQYF. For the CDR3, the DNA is TGCGCCAGCAGCTTGGGCGTCTCGAGCTCCTACGAGCAGTACTTC.

The CDR3 reads CASTSRTEGGYTF. CDR3 DNA: TGTGCCAGCACCTCAAGGACAGAAGGTGGCTACACCTTC. The gene calls are TRBV9 and TRBJ1-2, with D tentatively TRBD1 (6 bases). The V and J ends lost 6 bases and 7 bases respectively, with 16 bases between them. The CDR3 covers 13 residues. Germline assignment: CDR1 SGDLS and CDR2 YYNGEE.

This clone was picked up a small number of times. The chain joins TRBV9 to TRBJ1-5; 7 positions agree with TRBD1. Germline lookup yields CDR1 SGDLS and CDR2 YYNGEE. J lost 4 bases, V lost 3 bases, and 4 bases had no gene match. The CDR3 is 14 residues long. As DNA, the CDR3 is TGTGCCAGCAGCGCCGGGACAGTGAATCAGCCCCAGCATTTT. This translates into CASSAGTVNQPQHF.

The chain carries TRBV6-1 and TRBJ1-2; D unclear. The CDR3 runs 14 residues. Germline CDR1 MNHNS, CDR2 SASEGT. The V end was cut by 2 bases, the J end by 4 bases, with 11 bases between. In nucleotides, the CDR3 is TGTGCCAGCAGTGAATCGGACTGGAGCTATGGCTACACCTTC. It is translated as CASSESDWSYGYTF.

Here the CDR3 reads CAIGTGGNSAKNIQYF. CDR3 nucleotides: TGTGCCATCGGGACAGGGGGCAACTCTGCCAAAAACATTCAGTACTTC. The rearrangement joins TRBV28 to TRBJ2-4, with 12 bases identical to TRBD1. The CDR3 runs 16 residues. Germline values: CDR1 MDHEN, CDR2 SYDVKM. Trimming took 10 bases from V and 1 from J; bases not matched to a gene: 8.

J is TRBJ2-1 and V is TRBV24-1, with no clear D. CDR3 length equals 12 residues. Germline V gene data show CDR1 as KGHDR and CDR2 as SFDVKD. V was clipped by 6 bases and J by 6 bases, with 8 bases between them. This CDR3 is CATSLVGNEQFF. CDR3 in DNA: TGTGCCACCAGTTTAGTCGGCAATGAGCAGTTCTTC.

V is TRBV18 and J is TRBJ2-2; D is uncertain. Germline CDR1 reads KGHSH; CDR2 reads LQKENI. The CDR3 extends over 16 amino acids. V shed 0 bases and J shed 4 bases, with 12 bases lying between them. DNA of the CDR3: TGTGCCAGCTCACCACCGGAGCGCCCCTTCACCGGGGAGCTGTTTTTT. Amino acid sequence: CASSPPERPFTGELFF.

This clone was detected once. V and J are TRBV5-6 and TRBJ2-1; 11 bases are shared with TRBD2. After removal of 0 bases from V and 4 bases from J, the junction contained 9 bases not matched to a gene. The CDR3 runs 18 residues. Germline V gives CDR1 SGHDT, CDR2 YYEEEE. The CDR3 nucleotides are TGTGCCAGCAGCTTGGAACTAGCGGGAGCCTATAAATACAATGAGCAGTTCTTC. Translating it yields CASSLELAGAYKYNEQFF.

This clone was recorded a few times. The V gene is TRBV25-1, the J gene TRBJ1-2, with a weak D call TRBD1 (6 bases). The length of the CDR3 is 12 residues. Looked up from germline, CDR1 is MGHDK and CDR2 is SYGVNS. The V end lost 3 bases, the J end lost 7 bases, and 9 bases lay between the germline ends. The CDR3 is CASSESDSGYTF. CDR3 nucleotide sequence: TGTGCCAGCAGTGAGTCGGACAGTGGCTACACCTTC.

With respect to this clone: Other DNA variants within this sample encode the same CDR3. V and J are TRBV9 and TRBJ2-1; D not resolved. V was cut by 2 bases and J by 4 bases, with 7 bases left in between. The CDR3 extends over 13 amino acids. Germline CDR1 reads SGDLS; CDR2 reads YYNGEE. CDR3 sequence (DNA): TGTGCCAGCAGCGTTGGGCGGTACAATGAGCAGTTCTTC. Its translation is CASSVGRYNEQFF.

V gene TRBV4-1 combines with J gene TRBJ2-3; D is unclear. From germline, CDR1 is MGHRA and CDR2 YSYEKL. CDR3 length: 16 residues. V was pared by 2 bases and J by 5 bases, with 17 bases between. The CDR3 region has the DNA TGCGCCAGCAGCCAAATGTTCGCCAACTCCCTAGATACGCAGTATTTT. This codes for CASSQMFANSLDTQYF.

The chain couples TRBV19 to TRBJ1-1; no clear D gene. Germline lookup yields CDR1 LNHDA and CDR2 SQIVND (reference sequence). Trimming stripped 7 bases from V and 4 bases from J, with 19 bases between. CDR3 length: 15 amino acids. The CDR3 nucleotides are TGTGCCAGTACCACAGTGGGTGGGGTGGGCACTGAAGCTTTCTTT. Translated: CASTTVGGVGTEAFF.

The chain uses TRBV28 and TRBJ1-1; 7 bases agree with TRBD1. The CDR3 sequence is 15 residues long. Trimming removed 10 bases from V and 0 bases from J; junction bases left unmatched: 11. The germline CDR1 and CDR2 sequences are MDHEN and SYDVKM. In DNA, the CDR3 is TGTGCCACACGAGGGACAGACGATTTGAACACTGAAGCTTTCTTT. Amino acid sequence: CATRGTDDLNTEAFF.

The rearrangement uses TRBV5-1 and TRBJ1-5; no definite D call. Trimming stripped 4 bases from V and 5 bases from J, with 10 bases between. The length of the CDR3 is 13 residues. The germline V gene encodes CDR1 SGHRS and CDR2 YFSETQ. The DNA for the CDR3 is TGCGCCAGCAGCCCGGAGCCTCATCAGCCCCAGCATTTT. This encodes CASSPEPHQPQHF.